These T cell receptor beta chains were read from a single sample in a study of blood T cell repertoires in COVID-19. Method: immunoSEQ multiplex PCR; TCRdb's copy keeps in-frame clones and lacks some. The sample includes more than 70,000 clones, roughly 80% of them seen just once. Sequencing was carried out using peripheral blood. The receptors originated from a human donor in a cohort sampled during active COVID-19. The CDR3 runs from the conserved cysteine through the conserved F or W. A D gene is named only where the DNA matches it firmly.

>-|TRBV11-3|TRBJ2-3
TGTGCCAGCAGCTTAGCCGGCAGGGGAACAGATACGCAGTATTTT
CASSLAGRGTDTQYF
>TRBD2|TRBV5-1|TRBJ2-3
TGCGCCAGCAGCACCGGGACTAGCGGGGGGGCAGATACGCAGTATTTT
CASSTGTSGGADTQYF
>TRBD2|TRBV29-1|TRBJ2-1
TGCACCGTAGCGGGGGGGGCCTACAATGAGCAGTTCTTC
CTVAGGAYNEQFF
>TRBD2|TRBV7-9|TRBJ2-1
TGTGCCAGCAGCATCGGGACTAGCGGAACCAATGAGCAGTTCTTC
CASSIGTSGTNEQFF
>TRBD2|TRBV18|TRBJ2-3
TGTGCCAGCTCACGCCAGACTAGCGGGGGGGCAGCAGATACGCAGTATTTT
CASSRQTSGGAADTQYF
>-|TRBV10-1|TRBJ1-6
TGCGCCTCCTCCTCCGGGATCTATAATTCACCCCTCCACTTT
CASSSGIYNSPLHF
>-|TRBV19|TRBJ2-3
TGTGCCAGTAGTATAGGTCGGGGGGCAAACACAGATACGCAGTATTTT
CASSIGRGANTDTQYF
>-|TRBV5-4|TRBJ2-1
TGTGCCAGCAGCTTCCGGGGTCGTAGCTCCTACAATGAGCAGTTCTTC
CASSFRGRSSYNEQFF
>TRBD1|TRBV14|TRBJ1-6
TGTGCCAGCAGCCACCTGGGACAGGGGAGATCACCCCTCCACTTT
CASSHLGQGRSPLHF
>-|TRBV4-2|TRBJ1-1
TGTGCCAGCAGCCAAGGGCCAGGGCATGTTACTGAAGCTTTCTTT
CASSQGPGHVTEAFF
>-|TRBV2|TRBJ2-3
TGTGCCAGCAAAGCAGGAACAGATACGCAGTATTTT
CASKAGTDTQYF
>-|TRBV2|TRBJ1-3
TGTGCCAGCAGTTCCAGGGGAAACACCATATATTTT
CASSSRGNTIYF
>-|TRBV3-1/TRBV3-2|TRBJ2-2
TGTGCCAGCAGCCTCGAGGACACCGGGGAGCTGTTTTTT
CASSLEDTGELFF